This T cell receptor (beta chain) was retrieved from a study of response to subunit inactivated influenza vaccine. Each CDR3 protein gets one entry after TCRdb re-called the RT-PCR reads with MiXCR. The sample yields 500,000 or so distinct CDR3 sequences, about 17% seen once. The CDR3 sequence is 14 residues long. V lost 1 base and J lost 7, with 10 bases in between. The germline CDR1 and CDR2 sequences are LNHNV and YYDKDF (reference sequence). Of note for this clonotype: No antigen is known for it.

General study results and limits: After each seasonal influenza vaccination, few new T cells are recruited, the authors suggested.

The sequence was collected from a man between 50 and 75 years old who received an inactivated influenza vaccine. V gene TRBV15 combines with J gene TRBJ1-4, with D possibly TRBD1 on 6 matching bases. The sample here was CD4+ T cells sorted from PBMCs, taken around 25 months after vaccination. The CDR3 is CATSRGGAGEKLFF. The CDR3 DNA reads TGTGCCACCAGCAGAGGGGGGGCGGGTGAAAAACTGTTTTTT. Full variable domain (outside the CDR3, taken from reference TRBV15 and TRBJ1-4): DAMVIQNPRYQVTQFGKPVTLSCSQTLNHNVMYWYQQKSSQAPKLLFHYYDKDFNNEADTPDNFQSRRPNTSFCFLDIRSPGLGDTAMYLCATSRGGAGEKLFFGSGTQLSVL.